This TCR beta chain was recovered during a study of Ad26.COV2.S vaccination and SARS-CoV-2 variants. Study-level information: The donor belonged to the COV1001 Ad26.COV2.S trial arm. Findings of the study overall: Across vaccine and placebo recipients, the breadth of non-spike TCRs was similar.

Sequencing was performed with immunoSEQ multiplex PCR; in TCRdb, only in-frame clones are kept and a portion is missing. The sample lists 400,000 to 450,000 clones, 80% to 95% seen once, with less than 4.5% in the top ten. Notes on this clone: Its specificity is not known.

Treatment in this sample: around 19 received Ad26.COV2.S at low or high dose, single or two shots; about 5 received placebo; per-sample allocation not given. All samples were drawn on day 63, counting from the first vaccine or placebo injection. In Boston, the donor was an adult between 18-55 years of age. This clonotype originated in a person aged 18-65 years who received the Ad26.COV2.S COVID-19 vaccine or a placebo. The sequencing here drew on peripheral blood, taken in a trial of Ad26.COV2.S vaccine versus placebo.

The CDR3 region has the DNA TGCGCCAGCAGCCAAGAGTACGGACAGATAAACCAGTACTTC. Its protein is CASSQEYGQINQYF. The V and J genes are TRBV4-3 and TRBJ2-7, with a tentative D call TRBD1 (6 bases). Trimming stripped 0 bases from V and 10 bases from J, with 16 bases between. This CDR3 spans 14 amino acids. CDR1 LGHNA and CDR2 YSLEER come from the germline V gene.